These 8 T cell receptor beta chains originate from one sample sequenced in a study of T cell changes during pregnancy in multiple sclerosis. Method: immunoSEQ multiplex PCR; TCRdb's copy keeps in-frame clones and lacks some. Among some 27,000 clones listed, approximately 88% were seen once. The sample here was CD4+ T cells from peripheral blood mononuclear cells, taken in the first trimester of pregnancy. The receptors derive from a female donor in good health, enrolled as a control in a pregnancy study.

As to this clone: This specimen includes other DNA sequences encoding the same CDR3. The V call is TRBV4-2, the J call TRBJ1-3; D gene uncertain. CDR1 and CDR2 from the germline V gene are LGHNA and YNFKEQ. V was pared by 0 bases and J by 0 bases, with 15 bases between. The CDR3 length is 18 residues. CDR3 DNA sequence: TGTGCCAGCAGCCAAGAGTCGAGACGGACTTCCTCTGGAAACACCATATATTTT. As protein: CASSQESRRTSSGNTIYF.

The genes are TRBV6-1 and TRBJ2-7, with D hard to call. The CDR3 is made up of 12 amino acids. Germline V gene lookup returns CDR1 MNHNS and CDR2 SASEGT. The V gene lost 3 bases and the J gene lost 4 bases, with 7 bases spanning the gap. CDR3: CASSEAAYEQYF. CDR3 nucleotides: TGTGCCAGCAGTGAGGCGGCTTACGAGCAGTACTTC.

V usage is TRBV7-2 and J usage is TRBJ2-5, with 10 bases identical to TRBD2. Germline V lookup: CDR1 SGHTA, CDR2 FQGNSA. After removal of 0 bases from V and 5 bases from J, the junction contained 3 bases not matched to a gene. The CDR3 has 15 residues. The CDR3 region is CASSLAAGGWETQYF. The DNA for the CDR3 is TGTGCCAGCAGCTTAGCAGCGGGGGGGTGGGAGACCCAGTACTTC.

The CDR3: CASSHTHLAGNYGYTF. CDR3 in DNA: TGTGCCAGCAGCCATACCCACCTGGCAGGGAACTATGGCTACACCTTC. The rearrangement joins TRBV14 to TRBJ1-2, with D possibly matching TRBD1 (5 bases). This CDR3 region has 16 residues. The V gene's germline CDR1 is SGHDN and CDR2 FVKESK. V dropped 3 bases and J dropped 2 bases, with 16 bases sitting between them.

Comment on this clone: The junction departs from germline at one end; a sequencing error may be responsible. CDR3 nucleotides: TGTGCCAGCAGCGAATCGGGGTCAGACCGCTACGAGCAGTACTTC. It yields the protein CASSESGSDRYEQYF. V gene TRBV25-1 combines with J gene TRBJ2-7; TRBD2 is a possible D gene (5 bases). The CDR3 runs 15 residues. Germline values: CDR1 MGHDK, CDR2 SYGVNS.

V is TRBV18 and J is TRBJ1-2, with D maybe TRBD1 (5 bases). Germline CDR1 reads KGHSH; CDR2 reads LQKENI. Trimming took off 1 base at V and 4 bases at J, with 16 bases between the two ends. The CDR3 is 16 amino acids. The CDR3 DNA follows: TGTGCCAGCTCACCACAGGACACACTTGATTCCTATGGCTACACCTTC. Its protein is CASSPQDTLDSYGYTF.

V usage is TRBV30 and J usage is TRBJ1-5; 7 bases are a match to TRBD1. CDR1 is GTSNPN and CDR2 is SVGIG in the germline V gene (reference sequence). V was pared by 6 bases and J by 7 bases, with 6 bases of the junction left unmatched. The CDR3 length is 12 residues. CDR3 protein: CACDRAGQPQHF. The CDR3 DNA reads as TGTGCCTGTGACAGGGCGGGACAGCCCCAGCATTTT.

The chain carries TRBV5-6 and TRBJ2-3, with 7 bases lining up with TRBD2. CDR1 and CDR2 (germline): SGHDT, YYEEEE. The CDR3 contains 17 residues. The ends lost 2 bases at V and 0 bases at J; junction bases unmatched: 9. The chain's CDR3 is CASSLILAAASTDTQYF. The CDR3 region has the DNA TGTGCCAGCAGCTTAATTCTAGCGGCTGCTAGCACAGATACGCAGTATTTT.